A single sample is the source of the 24 T cell receptor beta chains below, sequenced in a study of blood T cells in healthy people across ages. A second about 7 to 12 cycle PCR used barcoded and J-beta primers. In TCRdb, the 5' RACE reads were re-called with MiXCR into one record per CDR3 protein. Here the sample spans about 780,000 distinct CDR3 sequences, roughly 46% being singletons. Sequences were obtained from blood. These receptors were collected from an elderly man in good health.

The chain uses TRBV6-2 or TRBV6-3 and TRBJ2-3, with D possibly matching TRBD2 (7 bases). The V end lost 3 bases, the J end lost 4 bases, and 14 bases lay between the germline ends. CDR1 MNHEY and CDR2 SVGEGT come from the germline V gene. The CDR3 has 15 residues. The CDR3 here is CASSYRQGRADTQYF. CDR3 coding DNA: TGTGCCAGCAGTTATAGGCAGGGGAGGGCAGATACGCAGTATTTT.

The chain joins TRBV5-1 to TRBJ1-3, with D unresolved. The CDR3 sequence is 14 residues long. CDR1 is SGHRS, CDR2 YFSETQ, per germline. V lost 0 bases, J lost 2 bases, and 6 bases lay in between. The CDR3 protein is CASSLGGPGNTIYF. The CDR3 nucleotides are TGCGCCAGCAGCTTGGGGGGTCCTGGAAACACCATATATTTT.

This clonotype showed up just a few times. The V and J genes are TRBV7-2 and TRBJ1-1; D unclear. The CDR3 covers 15 residues. V shed 5 bases and J shed 4 bases, with 17 bases lying between them. Germline V gene sequence: CDR1 SGHTA, CDR2 FQGNSA. The DNA of the CDR3 is TGTGCCAGCAGCGCCCCAGGTACCAAATCCACTGAAGCTTTCTTT. It encodes CASSAPGTKSTEAFF.

This clonotype was seen a handful of times. This may be a read error: a much more frequent sequence differs by one nucleotide. The chain is built from TRBV7-2 and TRBJ2-1; unclear D gene. Trimming cost V 2 bases and J 8 bases, with 1 base left between them. Germline V gives CDR1 SGHTA, CDR2 FQGNSA. CDR3 size: 10 residues. CDR3 region: CASSLHEQFF. In nucleotides, the CDR3 is TGTGCCAGCAGCTTACATGAGCAGTTCTTC. Variable domain in full (rest from reference TRBV7-2 and TRBJ2-1): GAGVSQSPSNKVTEKGKDVELRCDPISGHTALYWYRQSLGQGLEFLIYFQGNSAPDKSGLPSDRFSAERTGGSVSTLTIQRTQQEDSAVYLCASSLHEQFFGPGTRLTVL.

The chain combines TRBV2 with TRBJ2-1; 9 positions agree with TRBD2. The germline CDR1 and CDR2 sequences are SNHLY and FYNNEI. The CDR3 extends over 15 amino acids. The V segment lost 7 bases and the J segment 4 bases; nucleotides outside the gene matches: 8. CDR3: CASNPTSGEYNEQFF. Here the CDR3 DNA reads TGTGCCAGCAATCCGACTAGCGGAGAATACAATGAGCAGTTCTTC.

This clonotype appeared once. The gene calls are TRBV20-1 and TRBJ2-5, with TRBD2 matching 11 bases. J lost 4 bases, V lost 8 bases, and 9 bases had no gene match. The germline CDR1 and CDR2 sequences are DFQATT and SNEGSKA (reference sequence). The CDR3 extends over 14 amino acids. The chain's CDR3 is CSWSSGGGLETQYF. Written as DNA, the CDR3 is TGCAGTTGGAGTAGCGGGGGGGGTTTAGAGACCCAGTACTTC.

This clonotype was seen ten or more times. The chain has TRBV7-2 and TRBJ2-7; TRBD1 agrees at 7 bases. The germline gives CDR1 SGHTA, CDR2 FQGNSA. The V and J ends lost 5 bases and 2 bases, in that order; junction bases with no gene match: 6. The CDR3 is 14 residues long. CDR3 bases: TGTGCCAGCAGCCGAGGGGACAGCCCCTACGAGCAGTACTTC. Its protein is CASSRGDSPYEQYF.

A few counts support this clonotype. This chain joins TRBV6-5 and TRBJ2-1; no reliable D call. CDR1 is MNHEY, CDR2 SVGAGI, per germline. Trimming removed 5 bases from V and 1 base from J, with 9 bases in between. The CDR3 is made up of 14 amino acids. The DNA of the CDR3 is TGTGCCAGCAGTAAGGACGGTTCCTACAATGAGCAGTTCTTC. Its translation is CASSKDGSYNEQFF.

The V and J genes are TRBV5-1 and TRBJ2-3; possible D gene TRBD2, 5 bases. The germline V gene has CDR1 SGHRS and CDR2 YFSETQ. The CDR3 has 16 residues. Trimming left V 0 bases short and J 0 bases short, with 11 bases between. CDR3 protein: CASSLVAGASTDTQYF. The CDR3 DNA sequence: TGCGCCAGCAGCTTGGTGGCGGGCGCCAGCACAGATACGCAGTATTTT.

V is TRBV7-9 and J is TRBJ1-5; the D gene is possibly TRBD1 (6 bases). The CDR3 is 17 amino acids. V dropped 1 base and J dropped 0 bases, with 13 bases sitting between them. The V gene's germline CDR1 is SEHNR and CDR2 FQNEAQ (reference sequence). The CDR3 region is CASSLVTGAISNQPQHF. CDR3 in DNA: TGTGCCAGCAGCTTAGTGACAGGAGCGATTAGCAATCAGCCCCAGCATTTT. The full variable domain, completed using reference TRBV7-9 and TRBJ1-5, is DTGVSQNPRHKITKRGQNVTFRCDPISEHNRLYWYRQTLGQGPEFLTYFQNEAQLEKSRLLSDRFSAERPKGSFSTLEIQRTEQGDSAMYLCASSLVTGAISNQPQHFGDGTRLSIL.

The chain carries TRBV9 and TRBJ2-3; the D gene is possibly TRBD2 (5 bases). V was cut by 2 bases and J by 8 bases, with 18 bases left in between. CDR1 is SGDLS and CDR2 is YYNGEE in the germline V gene. The CDR3 runs 15 residues. The CDR3 loop is CASSVTKGELGTQYF. In DNA form, the CDR3 reads TGTGCCAGCAGCGTCACTAAGGGAGAACTAGGTACGCAGTATTTT. Variable domain in full (rest from reference TRBV9 and TRBJ2-3): DSGVTQTPKHLITATGQRVTLRCSPRSGDLSVYWYQQSLDQGLQFLIQYYNGEERAKGNILERFSAQQFPDLHSELNLSSLELGDSALYFCASSVTKGELGTQYFGPGTRLTVL.

This clonotype was detected only a few times. This chain joins TRBV27 and TRBJ1-5; D gene uncertain. The CDR3 totals 13 residues. Germline V gene sequence: CDR1 MNHEY, CDR2 SMNVEV (reference sequence). Between the trimmed V and J ends, which lost 3 bases and 11 bases, there was a span of 14 bases. As DNA, the CDR3 is TGTGCCAGCAGTTTTAGGGCTGGCTTAGCCCAGCATTTT. Residues: CASSFRAGLAQHF.

The V gene is TRBV5-1, the J gene TRBJ2-7; weak D call: TRBD1 (6 bases). The ends were cut back, 0 bases at V and 6 bases at J, with 7 bases in the middle. CDR3 size: 12 residues. The germline V gene encodes CDR1 SGHRS and CDR2 YFSETQ. The CDR3 here is CASSLEGVEQYF. In DNA, the CDR3 is TGCGCCAGCAGCTTGGAGGGGGTCGAGCAGTACTTC.

The chain is built from TRBV4-3 and TRBJ1-1; TRBD1 might be the D (6 bases). There are 16 residues in the CDR3. Germline CDR1 reads LGHNA; CDR2 reads YSLEER. V lost 7 bases and J lost 0, with 18 bases in between. In DNA form, the CDR3 reads TGCGCCAGCACCAACCGAGGGACACCCATGAACACTGAAGCTTTCTTT. This encodes CASTNRGTPMNTEAFF.

The sample holds a few counts of this clonotype. The J gene is TRBJ2-7, the V gene TRBV11-2, with TRBD2 matching 8 bases. The CDR3 spans 18 residues. From germline, CDR1 is SGHAT and CDR2 FQNNGV. With 0 bases clipped from V and 2 bases from J, the junction kept 12 bases outside the gene matches. DNA for the CDR3: TGTGCCAGCAGCTTAGATAGCGGGAACTACGATCGGACCTACGAGCAGTACTTC. Translated, it gives CASSLDSGNYDRTYEQYF.

The V and J genes are TRBV7-3 and TRBJ2-7, with 7 bases that match TRBD2. The J call is uncertain, as TRBJ2-5 better fits the DNA end. Germline V CDR1 and CDR2: SGHTA, FQGTGA. The CDR3 sequence is 11 residues long. The chain's CDR3 is CASGEGETQYF. CDR3 DNA: TGTGCCAGCGGGGAGGGAGAGACCCAGTACTTC.

The J gene is TRBJ2-5, the V gene TRBV2; 7 bases align to TRBD1. J was trimmed by 5 bases and V by 6 bases; bases with no gene match: 6. CDR3 length equals 13 residues. Germline lookup yields CDR1 SNHLY and CDR2 FYNNEI. The CDR3 loop is CASRVDRRETQYF. DNA of the CDR3: TGTGCCAGCAGGGTGGACAGGCGCGAGACCCAGTACTTC. The variable domain in full, completed from reference TRBV2 and TRBJ2-5, reads EPEVTQTPSHQVTQMGQEVILRCVPISNHLYFYWYRQILGQKVEFLVSFYNNEISEKSEIFDDQFSVERPDGSNFTLKIRSTKLEDSAMYFCASRVDRRETQYFGPGTRLLVL.

V and J are TRBV6-5 and TRBJ1-2, with D unclear. Deletions cut 0 bases from V and 2 bases from J, with 13 bases between. Germline CDR1 and CDR2: MNHEY and SVGAGI. CDR3 length equals 16 residues. CDR3 in DNA: TGTGCCAGCAGTTACTCGATGTGGGGAGGAAACTATGGCTACACCTTC. This sequence encodes CASSYSMWGGNYGYTF.

V usage is TRBV29-1 and J usage is TRBJ1-2; a weak D match, TRBD1 (5 bases). Trimming removed 6 bases at V and 5 bases at J, with 19 bases between. This CDR3 has 14 amino acids. Per germline, CDR1 SQVTM and CDR2 ANQGSEA. In nucleotides, the CDR3 is TGCAGCGTCCGTCGGGGGGAAGAAGAATATGGCTACACCTTC. This sequence encodes CSVRRGEEEYGYTF.

This sequence joins TRBV10-3 and TRBJ2-7, with no clear D. The V gene lost 0 bases and the J gene lost 0 bases, with 12 bases spanning the gap. Germline V gene data show CDR1 as ENHRY and CDR2 as SYGVKD. The CDR3 runs to 16 residues. CDR3 sequence: CAISESLTQTSYEQYF. The DNA of the CDR3 is TGTGCCATCAGTGAGTCACTGACCCAAACCTCCTACGAGCAGTACTTC.

This sequence joins TRBV12-3 or TRBV12-4 and TRBJ1-1; D is uncertain. This CDR3 spans 14 amino acids. Between the trimmed V and J ends, which lost 6 bases and 0 bases, there was a span of 11 bases. For the CDR3, the DNA is TGTGCCAGCAGCGCCCGCTTAATGAACACTGAAGCTTTCTTT. Translating it yields CASSARLMNTEAFF.

Only one count was recorded for this clonotype. This chain links TRBV7-9 with TRBJ1-1; D is unresolved. Trimming cost V 8 bases and J 6 bases, with 22 bases left between them. CDR1 and CDR2 from the germline V gene are SEHNR and FQNEAQ (reference sequence). This CDR3 has 15 residues. The CDR3 nucleotides are TGTGCCAGCCGCTCCGGGAGTGGGGATAGGGCTGAAGCTTTCTTT. As protein: CASRSGSGDRAEAFF.

The V call is TRBV28, the J call TRBJ1-2, with TRBD1 matching over 9 bases. The V segment lost 8 bases and the J segment 3 bases; nucleotides outside the gene matches: 16. This CDR3 comprises 17 residues. The germline V gene has CDR1 MDHEN and CDR2 SYDVKM. The CDR3 bases are TGTGCCAGCGCCGGGTTGGGGACAGGGTTGCGAGACTATGGCTACACCTTC. This codes for CASAGLGTGLRDYGYTF.

The sample holds one count of this clonotype. At one end the junction does not follow the germline gene, possibly because of a read error. This chain connects TRBV10-3 to TRBJ2-3, with 7 bases that match TRBD2. Germline-derived CDR1 and CDR2 are ENHRY and SYGVKD. The CDR3 spans 15 residues. CDR3 coding DNA: TGTACCATCAGAGGAGACCGGGGGGGCACAGATACGCAGTATTTT. Translated, it gives CTIRGDRGGTDTQYF.